The present TCR beta chain was sequenced within a study of glioma-infiltrating T cells. The study's findings and limits: Above-expected tissue-blood divergence occurred in all gliomas, most in low-grade ones.

The length of the CDR3 is 18 residues. Losses at the gene ends were 0 bases for V and 2 bases for J; bases not matched to a gene: 6. Germline lookup yields CDR1 LGHNA and CDR2 YSLEER. The iRepertoire nested amplicon-rescue multiplex PCR amplified TCR alpha and beta CDR3s from RNA. Each CDR3 protein gets one entry after TCRdb re-called the multiplex PCR reads with MiXCR. The sample has approximately 100,000 distinct CDR3 sequences; about 25% are singletons. This clonotype was seen at least ten times. Its antigen is not identified. This receptor was identified in a human donor with low-grade glioma or glioblastoma, undergoing nonglioma brain surgery, or in good health (not recorded which). The sample consisted of glioma tissue, nonneoplastic brain tissue, or PBMCs (not recorded which). V gene TRBV4-3 combines with J gene TRBJ2-5; TRBD2 matches at 13 bases. The CDR3 here is CASSQDGPGLAGQETQYF. The CDR3, as DNA: TGCGCCAGCAGCCAAGATGGCCCGGGACTAGCGGGACAAGAGACCCAGTACTTC.